Presented here are 10 T cell receptor beta chains from one specimen sequenced in a study of cytomegalovirus exposure and HLA in healthy donors. Repertoires were generated with immunoSEQ multiplex PCR, while TCRdb's copy carries only in-frame clones and drops some. The data contain some 140,000 clones, about 82% of them singletons. Material: PBMCs. The receptors shown here come from a human donor in good health.

The J gene is TRBJ1-3, the V gene TRBV6-5; 9 positions match TRBD1. Per the germline V gene, CDR1 is MNHEY and CDR2 is SVGAGI. The V and J ends lost 6 bases and 3 bases, in that order; junction bases with no gene match: 3. CDR3 length equals 14 residues. CDR3 amino acids: CASSSTGGGNTIYF. CDR3 nucleotide sequence: TGTGCCAGCAGCTCGACAGGGGGTGGAAACACCATATATTTT.

This chain joins TRBV28 and TRBJ2-7; TRBD2 aligns across 13 bases. V lost 6 bases, J lost 4 bases, and 3 bases stayed unmatched. CDR1 and CDR2 from the germline V gene are MDHEN and SYDVKM. The CDR3 has 14 amino acids. CDR3 amino acids: CASRLAGGRYEQYF. DNA of the CDR3: TGTGCCAGCAGACTAGCGGGAGGGCGGTACGAGCAGTACTTC.

The genes are TRBV2 and TRBJ1-1; 8 nucleotides line up with TRBD1. There are 15 residues in the CDR3. The V gene end was trimmed by 3 bases and the J gene end by 3 bases; junction bases not matched to a gene: 6. Germline V gives CDR1 SNHLY, CDR2 FYNNEI. CDR3 region: CASSDRTGYDTEAFF. CDR3 DNA sequence: TGTGCCAGCAGTGACAGGACAGGGTATGACACTGAAGCTTTCTTT.

The chain recombines TRBV5-4 with TRBJ2-2; the match to TRBD2 covers 12 bases. Germline-derived CDR1 and CDR2 are SGHNT and YYREEE (reference sequence). V was clipped by 4 bases and J by 3 bases; unmatched bases: 7. The CDR3 has 17 residues. The CDR3 nucleotides are TGTGCCAGCAGCCAAGGACTAGCGGGGCAGCACACCGGGGAGCTGTTTTTT. This sequence encodes CASSQGLAGQHTGELFF.

The V and J genes are TRBV15 and TRBJ1-4; possible D gene TRBD1, 6 bases. Germline V gives CDR1 LNHNV, CDR2 YYDKDF (reference sequence). V lost 10 bases, J lost 2 bases, and 14 bases lay in between. This CDR3 spans 14 amino acids. This CDR3 is CASKQGKTNEKLFF. CDR3 bases: TGTGCCAGCAAACAGGGAAAGACTAATGAAAAACTGTTTTTT.

V usage is TRBV4-1 and J usage is TRBJ2-7; D remains ambiguous. Between the trimmed V and J ends, which lost 2 bases and 6 bases, there was a span of 26 bases. CDR1 and CDR2 from the germline V gene are MGHRA and YSYEKL. The CDR3 runs 18 residues. The CDR3 region is CASSQSSSVRGVTVEQYF. CDR3 nucleotide sequence: TGCGCCAGCAGCCAAAGTTCGTCGGTTCGTGGTGTTACGGTCGAGCAGTACTTC.

This sequence joins TRBV4-1 and TRBJ1-6; D uncertain. V shed 4 bases and J shed 8 bases, with 9 bases lying between them. The germline CDR1 and CDR2 sequences are MGHRA and YSYEKL. The CDR3 has 13 amino acids. CDR3 sequence (DNA): TGCGCCAGCAGCCGAGAACTCGATTCACCCCTCCACTTT. Protein sequence: CASSRELDSPLHF.

This chain connects TRBV9 to TRBJ1-6, with TRBD1 identical over 7 bases. After removal of 3 bases from V and 10 bases from J, the junction contained 16 bases not matched to a gene. The CDR3 is made up of 17 amino acids. CDR1 and CDR2 from the germline V gene are SGDLS and YYNGEE. The CDR3 is CASSAQIKGTVLSPLHF. The CDR3 region has the DNA TGTGCCAGCAGCGCGCAAATAAAGGGGACAGTACTATCACCCCTCCACTTT. The full variable domain, completed using reference TRBV9 and TRBJ1-6, is DSGVTQTPKHLITATGQRVTLRCSPRSGDLSVYWYQQSLDQGLQFLIQYYNGEERAKGNILERFSAQQFPDLHSELNLSSLELGDSALYFCASSAQIKGTVLSPLHFGNGTRLTVT.

This clone appeared a single time. This chain joins TRBV4-1 and TRBJ2-3, with 9 nucleotides matching TRBD1. CDR1 MGHRA and CDR2 YSYEKL come from the germline V gene. J gave up 1 base and V 0 bases, and 8 bases lay outside the gene matches. The CDR3 extends over 18 amino acids. The CDR3 nucleotides read TGCGCCAGCAGCCAAGAAGGGACAGGGATCCGGGGCACAGATACGCAGTATTTT. Encoded protein: CASSQEGTGIRGTDTQYF.

This clone has only one observation. The DNA of the CDR3 is TGCAGCGTTGGGAGGGGAGGCACTGAAGCTTTCTTT. As protein: CSVGRGGTEAFF. The V and J genes are TRBV29-1 and TRBJ1-1, with D possibly being TRBD1 (5 bases). This CDR3 is built from 12 residues. Trimming removed 4 bases from V and 4 bases from J, with 10 bases in between. Germline V lookup: CDR1 SQVTM, CDR2 ANQGSEA.